This TCR beta chain was documented in a study of blood T cells in healthy people across ages. A J-beta primer mix and a sample-barcoded 5' primer were used in a second PCR of about 7 to 11 cycles. TCRdb itself ran the 5' RACE reads through MiXCR, one entry per CDR3 protein. Of roughly 1.6 million distinct CDR3 sequences listed, about 35% are singletons. The TCR sequence derives from a woman aged 25-40 years in good health. The sequenced material came from blood.

CDR3 bases: TGCGCCAGCAGCCAAGATCGGGGACTAGCGGGACCCTACGAGCAGTACTTC. As protein: CASSQDRGLAGPYEQYF. The chain is built from TRBV4-1 and TRBJ2-7; 13 nucleotides match TRBD2. After removal of 0 bases from V and 2 bases from J, the junction contained 4 bases not matched to a gene. This CDR3 contains 17 residues. CDR1 and CDR2 (germline): MGHRA, YSYEKL.